This TCR beta chain was observed in a study of cytomegalovirus exposure and HLA in healthy donors. Whole-study context: The Caucasian-associated ancestry cluster held around 76% of a few hundred genotyped donors.

In the PCR, 60 Vbeta and 13 Jbeta primers were used. Clones were read by immunoSEQ multiplex PCR, and TCRdb kept only the in-frame ones, dropping some. The listing contains tens of thousands of clones. Although they were nominally healthy when sampled, donors likely had unrecorded immune exposures. The CDR3 runs to 15 residues. The trim removed 5 bases at V and 3 bases at J, leaving 7 bases unmatched. Germline lookup yields CDR1 PRHDT and CDR2 FYEKMQ (reference sequence). The origin of this receptor is a woman aged 40 to 50 in good health and CMV-seropositive. What was sequenced was PBMCs. The chain couples TRBV13 to TRBJ2-5; TRBD1 matches at 9 bases. CDR3 bases: TGTGCCAGCAGCGGGACAGGGCAGGGGAAAGAGACCCAGTACTTC. Translated: CASSGTGQGKETQYF.